The source of this TCR beta chain is a study of T cells in Graves' hyperthyroidism and ophthalmopathy. Not enrolled were patients with uncontrolled infection, other autoimmune disease, pregnancy or lactation. The authors took PBMCs from roughly 9.3 ml fresh peripheral blood. Study-wide results and caveats: Blood also held most thyroid clonotypes expanded beyond 0.001.

Amplification targeted TCR beta CDR3 regions from RNA transcripts. First-round RT-PCR with HTBI primers amplified the TCR CDR3 region. Using its own MiXCR run on the multiplex PCR reads, TCRdb lists one record per CDR3 protein. The sample carries some 740,000 distinct CDR3 sequences, approximately 14% recorded once. This clonotype was counted only a few times. Its specificity is not known. The CDR3 runs 15 residues. Looked up from germline, CDR1 is MDHEN and CDR2 is SYDVKM. Trimming stripped 5 bases from V and 5 bases from J, with 16 bases between. The V call is TRBV28, the J call TRBJ2-4; D may be TRBD1 or TRBD2 (5 bases each). This receptor was identified in a woman aged 18-29 years with Graves' hyperthyroidism. What was sequenced was blood. The DNA of the CDR3 is TGTGCCAGCAGTCTCGACGGGAAGGGGCAAAACATTCAGTACTTC. The encoded protein is CASSLDGKGQNIQYF.